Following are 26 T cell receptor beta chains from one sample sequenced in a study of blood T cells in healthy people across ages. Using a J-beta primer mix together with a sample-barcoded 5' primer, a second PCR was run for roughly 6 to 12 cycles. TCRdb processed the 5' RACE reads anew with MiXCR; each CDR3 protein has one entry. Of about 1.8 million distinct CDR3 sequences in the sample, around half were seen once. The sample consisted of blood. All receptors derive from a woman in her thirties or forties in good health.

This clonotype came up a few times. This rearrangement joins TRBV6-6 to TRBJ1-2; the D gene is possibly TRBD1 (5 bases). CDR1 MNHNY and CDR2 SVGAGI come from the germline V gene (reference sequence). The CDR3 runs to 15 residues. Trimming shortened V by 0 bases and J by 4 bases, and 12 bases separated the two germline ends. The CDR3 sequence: CASSYSGASGYGYTF. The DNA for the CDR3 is TGTGCCAGCAGTTACTCAGGGGCCTCGGGCTATGGCTACACCTTC.

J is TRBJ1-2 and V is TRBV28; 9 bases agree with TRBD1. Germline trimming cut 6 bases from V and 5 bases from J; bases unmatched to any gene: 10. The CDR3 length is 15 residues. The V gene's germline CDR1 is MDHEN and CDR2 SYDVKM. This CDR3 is CASRHRDRAFYGYTF. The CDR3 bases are TGTGCCAGCAGGCACCGGGACAGGGCTTTTTATGGCTACACCTTC.

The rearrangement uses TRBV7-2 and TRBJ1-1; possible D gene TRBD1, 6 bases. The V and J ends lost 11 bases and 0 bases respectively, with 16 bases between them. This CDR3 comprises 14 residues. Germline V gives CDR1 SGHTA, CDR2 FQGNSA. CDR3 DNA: TGTGCCGGGGGCAGAGAGGGAATGAACACTGAAGCTTTCTTT. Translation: CAGGREGMNTEAFF.

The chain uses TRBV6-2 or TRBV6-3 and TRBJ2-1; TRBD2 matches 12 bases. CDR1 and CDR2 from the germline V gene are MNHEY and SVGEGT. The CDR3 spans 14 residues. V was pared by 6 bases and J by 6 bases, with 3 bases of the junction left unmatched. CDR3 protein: CASRSSGGANEQFF. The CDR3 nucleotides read TGTGCCAGCAGGTCTAGCGGGGGGGCCAATGAGCAGTTCTTC.

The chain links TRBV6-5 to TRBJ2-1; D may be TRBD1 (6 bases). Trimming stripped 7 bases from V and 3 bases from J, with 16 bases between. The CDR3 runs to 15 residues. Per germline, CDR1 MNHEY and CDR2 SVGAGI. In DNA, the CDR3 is TGTGCCAGCACCTTGGACAGATCGCACTACAATGAGCAGTTCTTC. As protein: CASTLDRSHYNEQFF.

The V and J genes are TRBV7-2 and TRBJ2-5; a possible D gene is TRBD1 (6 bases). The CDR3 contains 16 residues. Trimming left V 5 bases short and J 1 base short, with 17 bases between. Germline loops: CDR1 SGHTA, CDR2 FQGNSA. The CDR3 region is CASSPGHLSSQETQYF. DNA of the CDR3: TGTGCCAGCAGCCCGGGACACCTTTCCTCCCAAGAGACCCAGTACTTC.

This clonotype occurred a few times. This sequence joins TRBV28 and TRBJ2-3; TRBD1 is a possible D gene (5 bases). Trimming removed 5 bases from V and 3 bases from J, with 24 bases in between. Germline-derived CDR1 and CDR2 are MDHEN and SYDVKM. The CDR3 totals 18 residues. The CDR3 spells CASSTLGVGLVGTDTQYF. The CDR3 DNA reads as TGTGCCAGCAGTACCTTGGGCGTGGGGCTAGTTGGGACAGATACGCAGTATTTT.

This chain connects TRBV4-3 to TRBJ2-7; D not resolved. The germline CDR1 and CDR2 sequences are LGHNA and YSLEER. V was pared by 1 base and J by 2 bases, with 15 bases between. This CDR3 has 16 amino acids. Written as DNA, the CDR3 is TGCGCCAGCAGCCAAGGAGTCGGCCCAATAGCCTACGAGCAGTACTTC. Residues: CASSQGVGPIAYEQYF.

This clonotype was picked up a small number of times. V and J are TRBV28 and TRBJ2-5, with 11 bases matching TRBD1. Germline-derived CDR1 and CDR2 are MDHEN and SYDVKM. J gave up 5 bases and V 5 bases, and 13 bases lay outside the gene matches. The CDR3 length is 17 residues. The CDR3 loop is CASSTRTGTGGSETQYF. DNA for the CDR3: TGTGCCAGCAGTACCAGAACCGGGACAGGGGGAAGTGAGACCCAGTACTTC.

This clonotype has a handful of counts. CDR3 DNA sequence: TGCGCCAGCAGCCAGGCGGGATCCGGCAACTATGGCTACACCTTC. It yields the protein CASSQAGSGNYGYTF. The rearrangement joins TRBV4-1 to TRBJ1-2; the D is unclear. The CDR3 runs 15 residues. Germline values: CDR1 MGHRA, CDR2 YSYEKL. V was shortened by 3 bases and J by 2 bases, with 13 bases between the two germline ends.

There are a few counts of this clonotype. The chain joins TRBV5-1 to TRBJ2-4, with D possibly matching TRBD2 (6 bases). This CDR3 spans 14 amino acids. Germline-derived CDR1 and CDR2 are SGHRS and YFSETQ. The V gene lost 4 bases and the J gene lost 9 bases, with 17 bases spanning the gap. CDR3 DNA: TGCGCCAGCAGCGAAACCGGGACTCCACGCATTCAGTACTTC. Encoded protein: CASSETGTPRIQYF.

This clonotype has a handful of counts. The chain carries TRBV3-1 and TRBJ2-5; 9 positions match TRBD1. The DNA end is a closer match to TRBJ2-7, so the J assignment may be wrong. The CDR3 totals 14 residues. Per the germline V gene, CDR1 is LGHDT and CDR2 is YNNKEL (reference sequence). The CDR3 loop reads CASSTGTGWNEQYF. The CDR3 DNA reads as TGTGCCAGCAGCACGGGGACAGGGTGGAACGAGCAGTACTTC.

The CDR3 nucleotides are TGCAGCGTGGAGCTGGGGGGGAACACTGAAGCTTTCTTT. Protein: CSVELGGNTEAFF. This rearrangement joins TRBV29-1 to TRBJ1-1; weak D call: TRBD1 (5 bases). The V gene lost 6 bases and the J gene lost 1 base, with 12 bases spanning the gap. Germline assignment: CDR1 SQVTM and CDR2 ANQGSEA. The length of the CDR3 is 13 residues. The full variable domain, rest sourced from reference TRBV29-1 and TRBJ1-1, is SAVISQKPSRDICQRGTSLTIQCQVDSQVTMMFWYRQQPGQSLTLIATANQGSEATYESGFVIDKFPISRPNLTFSTLTVSNMSPEDSSIYLCSVELGGNTEAFFGQGTRLTVV.

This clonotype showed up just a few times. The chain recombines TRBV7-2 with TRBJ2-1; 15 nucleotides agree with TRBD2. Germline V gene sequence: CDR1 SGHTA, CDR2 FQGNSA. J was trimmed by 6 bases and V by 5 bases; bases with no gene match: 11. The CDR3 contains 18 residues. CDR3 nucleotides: TGTGCCAGCAGCCGGACTAGCGGGGGGGCATTAGTCATCAATGAGCAGTTCTTC. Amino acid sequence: CASSRTSGGALVINEQFF.

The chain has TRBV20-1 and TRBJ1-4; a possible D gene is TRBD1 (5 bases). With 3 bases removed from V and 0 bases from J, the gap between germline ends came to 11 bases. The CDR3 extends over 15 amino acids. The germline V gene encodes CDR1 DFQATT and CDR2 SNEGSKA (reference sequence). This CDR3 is CSASPPGPTNEKLFF. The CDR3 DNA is TGCAGTGCTAGCCCCCCAGGGCCAACTAATGAAAAACTGTTTTTT.

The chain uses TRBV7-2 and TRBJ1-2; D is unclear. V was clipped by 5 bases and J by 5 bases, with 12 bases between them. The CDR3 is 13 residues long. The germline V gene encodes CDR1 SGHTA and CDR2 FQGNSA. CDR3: CASSPPARYGYTF. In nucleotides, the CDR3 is TGTGCCAGCAGCCCTCCAGCCCGATATGGCTACACCTTC. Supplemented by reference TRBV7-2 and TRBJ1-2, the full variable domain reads GAGVSQSPSNKVTEKGKDVELRCDPISGHTALYWYRQSLGQGLEFLIYFQGNSAPDKSGLPSDRFSAERTGGSVSTLTIQRTQQEDSAVYLCASSPPARYGYTFGSGTRLTVV.

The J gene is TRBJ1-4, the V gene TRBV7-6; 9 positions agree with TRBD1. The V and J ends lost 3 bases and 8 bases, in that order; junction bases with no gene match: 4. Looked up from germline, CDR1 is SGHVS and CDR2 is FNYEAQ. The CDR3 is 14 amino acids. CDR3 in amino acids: CASSFGTGPEKLFF. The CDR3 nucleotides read TGTGCCAGCAGCTTCGGGACAGGGCCCGAAAAACTGTTTTTT. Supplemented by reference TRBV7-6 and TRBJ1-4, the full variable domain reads GAGVSQSPRYKVTKRGQDVALRCDPISGHVSLYWYRQALGQGPEFLTYFNYEAQQDKSGLPNDRFSAERPEGSISTLTIQRTEQRDSAMYRCASSFGTGPEKLFFGSGTQLSVL.

The CDR3 nucleotides are TGTGCCAGCAGTGAACCTACAGGGAGCTCCTACAATGAGCAGTTCTTC. This sequence encodes CASSEPTGSSYNEQFF. This chain joins TRBV28 and TRBJ2-1; possible D gene TRBD1, 6 bases. This CDR3 contains 16 residues. V was trimmed by 5 bases and J by 0 bases, leaving 14 bases between them. Germline values: CDR1 MDHEN, CDR2 SYDVKM.

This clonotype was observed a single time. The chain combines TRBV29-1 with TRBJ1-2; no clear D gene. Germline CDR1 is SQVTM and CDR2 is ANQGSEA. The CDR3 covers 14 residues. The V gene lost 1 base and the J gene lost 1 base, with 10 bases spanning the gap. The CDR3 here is CSVEGVGFNYGYTF. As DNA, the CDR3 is TGCAGCGTTGAAGGTGTAGGTTTTAACTATGGCTACACCTTC.

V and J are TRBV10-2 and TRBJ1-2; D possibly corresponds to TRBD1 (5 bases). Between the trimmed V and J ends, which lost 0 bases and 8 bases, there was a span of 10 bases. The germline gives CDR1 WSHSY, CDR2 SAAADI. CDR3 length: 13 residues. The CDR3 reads CASSESGAQGYTF. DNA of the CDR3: TGCGCCAGCAGTGAGTCAGGGGCTCAAGGCTACACCTTC.

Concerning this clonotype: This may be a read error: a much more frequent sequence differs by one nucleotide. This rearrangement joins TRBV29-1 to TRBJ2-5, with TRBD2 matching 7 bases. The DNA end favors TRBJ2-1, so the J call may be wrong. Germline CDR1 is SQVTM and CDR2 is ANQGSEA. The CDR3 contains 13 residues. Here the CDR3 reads CSVEELAKETQFF. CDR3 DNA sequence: TGCAGCGTTGAAGAACTAGCGAAAGAGACCCAGTTCTTC.

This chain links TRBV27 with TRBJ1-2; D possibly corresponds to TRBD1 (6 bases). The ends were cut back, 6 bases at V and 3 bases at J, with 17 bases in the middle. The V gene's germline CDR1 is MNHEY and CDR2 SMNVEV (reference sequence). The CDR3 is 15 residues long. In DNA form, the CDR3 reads TGTGCCAGCAGAGCAATCGGACAGCCTCACTATGGCTACACCTTC. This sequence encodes CASRAIGQPHYGYTF.

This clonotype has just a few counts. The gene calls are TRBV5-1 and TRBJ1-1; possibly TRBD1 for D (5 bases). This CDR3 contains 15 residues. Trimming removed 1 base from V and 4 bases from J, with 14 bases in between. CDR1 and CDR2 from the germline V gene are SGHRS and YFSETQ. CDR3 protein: CASSLNLGRGTEAFF. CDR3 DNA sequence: TGCGCCAGCAGCTTGAACCTGGGGCGAGGCACTGAAGCTTTCTTT.

In nucleotides, the CDR3 is TGCGCCAGCAGCCAAGAAAAGGGCTCTAACTATGGCTACACCTTC. Translating it yields CASSQEKGSNYGYTF. The rearrangement joins TRBV4-3 to TRBJ1-2; unclear D gene. Looked up from germline, CDR1 is LGHNA and CDR2 is YSLEER. The CDR3 contains 15 residues. Between the trimmed V and J ends, which lost 0 bases and 0 bases, there was a span of 8 bases.

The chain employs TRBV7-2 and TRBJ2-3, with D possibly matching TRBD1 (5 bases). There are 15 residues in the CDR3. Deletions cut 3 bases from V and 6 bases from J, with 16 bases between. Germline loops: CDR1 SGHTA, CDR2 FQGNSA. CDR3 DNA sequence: TGTGCCAGCAGCTTTGATATGGGGCTCGGGGATACGCAGTATTTT. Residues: CASSFDMGLGDTQYF.

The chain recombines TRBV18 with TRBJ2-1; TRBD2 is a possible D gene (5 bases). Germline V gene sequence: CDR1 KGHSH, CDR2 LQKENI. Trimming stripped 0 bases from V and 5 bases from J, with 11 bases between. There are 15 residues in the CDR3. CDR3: CASSPPGVGNNEQFF. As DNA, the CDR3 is TGTGCCAGCTCACCACCCGGGGTAGGAAACAATGAGCAGTTCTTC.